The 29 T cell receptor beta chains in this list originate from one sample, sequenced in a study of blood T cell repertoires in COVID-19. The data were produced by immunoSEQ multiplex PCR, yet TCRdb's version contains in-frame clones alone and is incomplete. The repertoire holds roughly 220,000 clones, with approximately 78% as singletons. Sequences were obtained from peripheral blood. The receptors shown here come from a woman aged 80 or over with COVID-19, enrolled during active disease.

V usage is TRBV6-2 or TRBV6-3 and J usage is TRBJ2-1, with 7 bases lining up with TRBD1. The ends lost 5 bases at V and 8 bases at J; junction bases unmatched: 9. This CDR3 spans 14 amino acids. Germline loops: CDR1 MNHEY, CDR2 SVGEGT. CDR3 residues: CASSPDRSLYEQFF. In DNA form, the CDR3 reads TGTGCCAGCAGTCCGGACAGGTCCTTGTATGAGCAGTTCTTC.

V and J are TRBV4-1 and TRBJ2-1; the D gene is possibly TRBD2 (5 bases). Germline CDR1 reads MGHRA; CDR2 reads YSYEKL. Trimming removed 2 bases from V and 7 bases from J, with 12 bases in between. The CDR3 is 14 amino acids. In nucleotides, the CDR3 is TGCGCCAGCAGCCAATTACAGCGGACTAATGAGCAGTTCTTC. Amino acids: CASSQLQRTNEQFF.

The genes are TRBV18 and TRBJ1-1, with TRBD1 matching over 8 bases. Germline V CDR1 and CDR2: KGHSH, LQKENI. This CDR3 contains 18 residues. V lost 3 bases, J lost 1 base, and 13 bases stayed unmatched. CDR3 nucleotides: TGTGCCAGCTCACCCGTTGGGGGGACAGGTGTTACGAACACTGAAGCTTTCTTT. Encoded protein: CASSPVGGTGVTNTEAFF.

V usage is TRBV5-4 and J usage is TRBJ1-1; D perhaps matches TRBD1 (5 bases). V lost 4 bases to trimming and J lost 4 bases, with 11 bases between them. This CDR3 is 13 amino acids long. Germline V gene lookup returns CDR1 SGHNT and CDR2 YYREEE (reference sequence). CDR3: CASSIQGGTEAFF. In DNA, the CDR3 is TGTGCCAGCAGCATTCAGGGAGGCACTGAAGCTTTCTTT. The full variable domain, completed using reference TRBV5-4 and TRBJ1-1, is ETGVTQSPTHLIKTRGQQVTLRCSSQSGHNTVSWYQQALGQGPQFIFQYYREEENGRGNFPPRFSGLQFPNYSSELNVNALELDDSALYLCASSIQGGTEAFFGQGTRLTVV.

DNA of the CDR3: TGTGCCAGCAGCTTACAAGGGAGCGCTGAAGCTTTCTTT. Its translation is CASSLQGSAEAFF. The rearrangement uses TRBV7-8 and TRBJ1-1, with D hard to call. CDR3 size: 13 residues. The V gene lost 2 bases and the J gene lost 6 bases, with 10 bases spanning the gap. CDR1 and CDR2 (germline): SGHVS, FQNEAQ.

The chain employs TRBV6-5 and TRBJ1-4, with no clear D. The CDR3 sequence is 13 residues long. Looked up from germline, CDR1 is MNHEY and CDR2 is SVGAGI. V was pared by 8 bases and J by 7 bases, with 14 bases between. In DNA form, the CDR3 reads TGTGCCAGCCGGAGCATAGGCGGTGAAAAACTGTTTTTT. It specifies CASRSIGGEKLFF.

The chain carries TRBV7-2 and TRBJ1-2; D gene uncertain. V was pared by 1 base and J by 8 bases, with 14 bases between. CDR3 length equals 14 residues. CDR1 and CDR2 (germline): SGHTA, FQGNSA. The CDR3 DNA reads TGTGCCAGCAGCTTAGGTGGGAGTGAAGGAGGCTACACCTTC. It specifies CASSLGGSEGGYTF.

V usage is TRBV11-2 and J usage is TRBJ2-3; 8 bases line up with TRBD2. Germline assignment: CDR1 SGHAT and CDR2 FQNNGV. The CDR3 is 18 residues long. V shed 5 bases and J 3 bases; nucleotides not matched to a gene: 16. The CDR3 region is CASSPRLGAGGATDTQYF. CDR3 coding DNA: TGTGCCAGCAGCCCCCGTTTGGGGGCGGGGGGTGCGACAGATACGCAGTATTTT.

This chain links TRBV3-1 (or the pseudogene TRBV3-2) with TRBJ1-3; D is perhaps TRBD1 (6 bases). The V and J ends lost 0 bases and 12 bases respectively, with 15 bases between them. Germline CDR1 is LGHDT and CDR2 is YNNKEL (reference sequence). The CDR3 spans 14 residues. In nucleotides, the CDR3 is TGTGCCAGCAGCCAAGACCGACTGGGGGCCAACATATATTTT. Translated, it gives CASSQDRLGANIYF.

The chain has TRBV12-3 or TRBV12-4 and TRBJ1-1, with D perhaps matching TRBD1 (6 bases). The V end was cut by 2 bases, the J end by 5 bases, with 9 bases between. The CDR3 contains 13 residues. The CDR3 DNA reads TGTGCCAGCAGTTTACTGGGGGCAACTGAAGCTTTCTTT. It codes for CASSLLGATEAFF.

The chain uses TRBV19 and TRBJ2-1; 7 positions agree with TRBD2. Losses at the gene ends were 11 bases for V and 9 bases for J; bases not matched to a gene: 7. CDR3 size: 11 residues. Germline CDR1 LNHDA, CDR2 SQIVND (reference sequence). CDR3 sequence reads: CASGTTSEQFF. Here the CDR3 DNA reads TGTGCCTCCGGGACTACGAGTGAGCAGTTCTTC.

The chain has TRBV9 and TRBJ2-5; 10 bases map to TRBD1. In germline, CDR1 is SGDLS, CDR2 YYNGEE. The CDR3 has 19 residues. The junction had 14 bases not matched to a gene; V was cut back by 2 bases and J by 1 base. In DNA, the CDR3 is TGTGCCAGCAGCGTCGCGGGACAGGGGCGAAAGTCCCCCCAAGAGACCCAGTACTTC. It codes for CASSVAGQGRKSPQETQYF.

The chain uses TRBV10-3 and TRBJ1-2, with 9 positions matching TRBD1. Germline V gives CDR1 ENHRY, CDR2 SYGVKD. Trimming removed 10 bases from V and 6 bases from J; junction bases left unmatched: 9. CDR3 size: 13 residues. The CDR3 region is CATAGTGSNGYTF. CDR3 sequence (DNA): TGTGCCACCGCCGGGACAGGGTCGAATGGCTACACCTTC.

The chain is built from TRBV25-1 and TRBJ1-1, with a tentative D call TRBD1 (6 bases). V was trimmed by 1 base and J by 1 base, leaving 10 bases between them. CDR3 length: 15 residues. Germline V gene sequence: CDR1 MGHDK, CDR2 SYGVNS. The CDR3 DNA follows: TGTGCCAGCAGTGAATGGGGCAGGGGGAACACTGAAGCTTTCTTT. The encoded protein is CASSEWGRGNTEAFF. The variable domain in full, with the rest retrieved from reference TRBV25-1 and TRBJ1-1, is EADIYQTPRYLVIGTGKKITLECSQTMGHDKMYWYQQDPGMELHLIHYSYGVNSTEKGDLSSESTVSRIRTEHFPLTLESARPSHTSQYLCASSEWGRGNTEAFFGQGTRLTVV.

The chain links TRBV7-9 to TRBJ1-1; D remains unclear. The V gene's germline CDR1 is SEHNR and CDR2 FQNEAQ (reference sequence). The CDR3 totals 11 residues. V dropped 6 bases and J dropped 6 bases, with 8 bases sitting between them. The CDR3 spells CASSWRAEAFF. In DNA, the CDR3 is TGTGCCAGCAGTTGGCGGGCTGAAGCTTTCTTT.

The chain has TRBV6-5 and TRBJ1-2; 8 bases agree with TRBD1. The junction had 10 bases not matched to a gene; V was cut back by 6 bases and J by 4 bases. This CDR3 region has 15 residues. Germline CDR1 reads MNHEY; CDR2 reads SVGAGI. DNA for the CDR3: TGTGCCAGCAGAGAGGGACAGGCGGTACTCTATGGCTACACCTTC. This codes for CASREGQAVLYGYTF.

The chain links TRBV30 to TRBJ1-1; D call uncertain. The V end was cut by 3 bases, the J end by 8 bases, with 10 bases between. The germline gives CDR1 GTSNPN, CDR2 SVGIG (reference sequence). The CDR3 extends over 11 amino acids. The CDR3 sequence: CAWRGTIEAFF. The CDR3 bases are TGTGCCTGGAGAGGTACTATAGAAGCTTTCTTT. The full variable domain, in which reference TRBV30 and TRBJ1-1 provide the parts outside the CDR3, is SQTIHQWPATLVQPVGSPLSLECTVEGTSNPNLYWYRQAAGRGLQLLFYSVGIGQISSEVPQNLSASRPQDRQFILSSKKLLLSDSGFYLCAWRGTIEAFFGQGTRLTVV.

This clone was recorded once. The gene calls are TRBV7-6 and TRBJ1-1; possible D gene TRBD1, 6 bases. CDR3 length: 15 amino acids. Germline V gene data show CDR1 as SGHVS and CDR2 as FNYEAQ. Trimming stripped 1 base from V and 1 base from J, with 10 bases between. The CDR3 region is CASSLGRGRNTEAFF. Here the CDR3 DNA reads TGTGCCAGCAGCTTAGGCAGGGGAAGGAACACTGAAGCTTTCTTT.

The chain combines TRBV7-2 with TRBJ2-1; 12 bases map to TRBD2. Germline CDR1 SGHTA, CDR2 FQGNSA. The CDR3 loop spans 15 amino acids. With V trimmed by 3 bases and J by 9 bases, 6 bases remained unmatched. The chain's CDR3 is CASSFRLAGEGEQFF. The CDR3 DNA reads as TGTGCCAGCAGCTTCCGACTAGCGGGAGAGGGTGAGCAGTTCTTC.

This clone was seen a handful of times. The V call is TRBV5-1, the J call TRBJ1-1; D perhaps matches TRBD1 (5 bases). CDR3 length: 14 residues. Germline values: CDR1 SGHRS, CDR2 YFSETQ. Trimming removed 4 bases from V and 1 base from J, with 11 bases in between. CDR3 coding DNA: TGCGCCAGCAGCCTAACCGACAGGAACACTGAAGCTTTCTTT. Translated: CASSLTDRNTEAFF.

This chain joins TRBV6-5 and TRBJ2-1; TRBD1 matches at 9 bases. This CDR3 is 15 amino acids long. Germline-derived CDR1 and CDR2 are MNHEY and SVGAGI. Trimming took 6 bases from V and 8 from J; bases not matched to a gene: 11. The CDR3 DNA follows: TGTGCCAGCAGCCTACCCGGGACAGGGTGGCATGAGCAGTTCTTC. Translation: CASSLPGTGWHEQFF.

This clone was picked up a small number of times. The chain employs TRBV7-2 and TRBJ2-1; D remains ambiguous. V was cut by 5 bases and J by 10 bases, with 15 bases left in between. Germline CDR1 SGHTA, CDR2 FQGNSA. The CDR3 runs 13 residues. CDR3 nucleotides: TGTGCCAGCAGCCAAGCACGAACCCCCGAGCAGTTCTTC. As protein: CASSQARTPEQFF.

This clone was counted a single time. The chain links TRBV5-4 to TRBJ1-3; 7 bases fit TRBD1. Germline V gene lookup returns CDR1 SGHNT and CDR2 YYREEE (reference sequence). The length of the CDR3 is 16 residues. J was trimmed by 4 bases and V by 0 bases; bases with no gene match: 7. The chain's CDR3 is CASSLGRTGQGNTIYF. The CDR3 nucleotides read TGTGCCAGCAGCTTGGGTAGGACAGGACAGGGAAACACCATATATTTT.

The DNA of the CDR3 is TGTGCCAGCAGTTACATGCAGGGGGGCGGAAACACCATATATTTT. It specifies CASSYMQGGGNTIYF. The chain combines TRBV6-5 with TRBJ1-3; 7 nucleotides align to TRBD1. V was clipped by 2 bases and J by 4 bases; unmatched bases: 5. In germline, CDR1 is MNHEY, CDR2 SVGAGI. This CDR3 region has 15 residues.

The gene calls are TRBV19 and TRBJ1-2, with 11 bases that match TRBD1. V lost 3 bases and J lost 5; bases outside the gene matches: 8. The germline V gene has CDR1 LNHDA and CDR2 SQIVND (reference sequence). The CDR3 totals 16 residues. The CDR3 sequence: CASSIGTGGRRYGYTF. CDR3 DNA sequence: TGTGCCAGTAGTATCGGGACAGGGGGGAGACGGTATGGCTACACCTTC.

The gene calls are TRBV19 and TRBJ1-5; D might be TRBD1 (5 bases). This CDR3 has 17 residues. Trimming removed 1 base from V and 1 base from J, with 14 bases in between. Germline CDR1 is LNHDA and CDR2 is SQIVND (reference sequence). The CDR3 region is CASSIATPGGSNQPQHF. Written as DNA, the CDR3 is TGTGCCAGTAGTATAGCAACCCCCGGGGGAAGCAATCAGCCCCAGCATTTT. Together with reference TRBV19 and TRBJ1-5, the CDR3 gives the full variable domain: DGGITQSPKYLFRKEGQNVTLSCEQNLNHDAMYWYRQDPGQGLRLIYYSQIVNDFQKGDIAEGYSVSREKKESFPLTVTSAQKNPTAFYLCASSIATPGGSNQPQHFGDGTRLSIL.

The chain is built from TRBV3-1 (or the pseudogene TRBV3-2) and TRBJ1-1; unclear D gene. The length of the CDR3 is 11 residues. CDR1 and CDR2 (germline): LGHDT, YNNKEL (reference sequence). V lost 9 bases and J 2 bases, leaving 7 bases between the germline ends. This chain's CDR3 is CASWHNTEAFF. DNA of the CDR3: TGTGCCAGTTGGCACAACACTGAAGCTTTCTTT.

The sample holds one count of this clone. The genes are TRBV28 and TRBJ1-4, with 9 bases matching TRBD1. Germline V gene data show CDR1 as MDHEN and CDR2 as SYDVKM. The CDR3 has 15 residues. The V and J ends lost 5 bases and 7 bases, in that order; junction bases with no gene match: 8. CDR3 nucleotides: TGTGCCAGCAGTGACCCGGGACAGGGTGGTGAAAAACTGTTTTTT. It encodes CASSDPGQGGEKLFF.

This CDR3 is CASTPLVGGRSYNEQFF. In DNA, the CDR3 is TGCGCCAGCACACCCCTAGTCGGCGGGAGGTCTTACAATGAGCAGTTCTTC. This chain links TRBV10-1 with TRBJ2-1; TRBD2 aligns across 8 bases. CDR3 length: 17 amino acids. Losses at the gene ends were 7 bases for V and 4 bases for J; bases not matched to a gene: 15. CDR1 is WNHNN, CDR2 SYGVQD, per germline (reference sequence).